The rows below give T cell receptor beta chains drawn from one sample of a study of T cell responses to AZD1222 COVID-19 vaccine. Using immunoSEQ multiplex PCR, the repertoire was profiled, and TCRdb retains in-frame clones only, with some absent. Of some 92,000 clones detected, roughly nine tenths appear once; the ten largest clones hold around 6.8%. The sequencing used peripheral blood, collected on day 0 of AZD1222 vaccination. Receptors originate from an adult in good health. Each CDR3 is given with its conserved first and last residue.

CDR3 length | V gene | CDR3 protein
16 | TRBV15 | CATSRSGLDSGNEQFF
13 | TRBV2 | CATRGGLSYEQYF
13 | TRBV3-1/TRBV3-2 | CASSQDRWDEQYF
15 | TRBV15 | CATSLGTSGGGEQYF
15 | TRBV29-1 | CSVEEYPQASYGYTF
15 | TRBV19 | CASSPGTLSYNEQFF
16 | TRBV28 | CASSLWAGMGNSPLHF
15 | TRBV7-3 | CASSLTPGQGDTQYF
16 | TRBV7-8 | CASSPGIQRRNTEAFF
15 | TRBV6-5 | CASKPGQGFTIEQYF
15 | TRBV7-6 | CASSLTPGLAGDKYF
15 | TRBV19 | CASSIEAGVNNEQFF
17 | TRBV7-6 | CASSLVWRGIGYNEQFF
13 | TRBV6-5 | CASIQQANTEAFF
15 | TRBV5-6 | CASSLWTGAKNIQYF
17 | TRBV4-1 | CASSQSGFSARQETQYF
15 | TRBV5-1 | CASSLRGDSYNEQFF
14 | TRBV18 | CASSPAAAGNTIYF
12 | TRBV6-5 | CASWGISYEQYF
15 | TRBV3-1/TRBV3-2 | CASSQGTGRSYEQYF
14 | TRBV5-5 | CASSHGTFSGGYTF
14 | TRBV6-5 | CATTGPTTNEKLFF
15 | TRBV5-1 | CASSPGGQGNQPQHF
14 | TRBV11-3 | CASSSAGTIGKAFF
12 | TRBV5-1 | CASSFRGDEQYF
12 | TRBV10-3 | CAISEERNTQYF
15 | TRBV5-1 | CASSETGVITGELFF
15 | TRBV10-3 | CAISDATRTYNEQFF
15 | TRBV6-4 | CASSASGTANYGYTF
12 | TRBV5-1 | CASSLEGVEAFF
13 | TRBV19 | CASRRADNSPLHF
13 | TRBV7-2 | CASRPNVGLAGTF
14 | TRBV7-2 | CASSLGTGGGEQFF
17 | TRBV7-3 | CASSLSRGTDSGNTIYF
16 | TRBV10-3 | CAISDQETGSITEAFF
14 | TRBV25-1 | CASSGQARVTEAFF
14 | TRBV28 | CASRRVALTDTQYF
15 | TRBV6-5 | CASSYAVRDHYGYTF
15 | TRBV19 | CAIRTQASMNTEAFF
14 | TRBV2 | CASRRTAVNTEAFF
17 | TRBV19 | CASSILTTGGEGYGYTF
12 | TRBV2 | CASSEQEETQYF
14 | TRBV19 | CASSIPPHMGGYTF
14 | TRBV5-1 | CASTTGQGTDTQYF
16 | TRBV7-7 | CASSLAPAGVGETQYF